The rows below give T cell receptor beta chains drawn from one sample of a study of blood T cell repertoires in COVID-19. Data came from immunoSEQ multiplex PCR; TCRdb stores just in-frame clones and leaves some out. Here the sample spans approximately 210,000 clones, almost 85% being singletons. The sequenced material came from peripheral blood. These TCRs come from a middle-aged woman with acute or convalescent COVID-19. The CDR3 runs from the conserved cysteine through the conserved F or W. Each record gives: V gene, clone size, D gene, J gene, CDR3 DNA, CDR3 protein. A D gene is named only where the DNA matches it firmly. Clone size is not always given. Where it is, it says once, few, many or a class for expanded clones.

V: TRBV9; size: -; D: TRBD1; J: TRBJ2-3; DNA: TGTGCCAGCAGCGGCCGGGACAGGGCCACAGATACGCAGTATTTT; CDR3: CASSGRDRATDTQYF
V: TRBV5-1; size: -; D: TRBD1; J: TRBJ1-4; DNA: TGCGCCAGCAGCCTGGGAGGGACAGGGACGAACCAAAAACTGTTTTTT; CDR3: CASSLGGTGTNQKLFF
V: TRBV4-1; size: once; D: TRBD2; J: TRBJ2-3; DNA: TGCGCCAGCAGCCAAGACCCAGCGGGGGGTACGACAGATACGCAGTATTTT; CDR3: CASSQDPAGGTTDTQYF
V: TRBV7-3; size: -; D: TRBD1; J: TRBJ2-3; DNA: TGTGCCAGCAGCGTGACAGGGGGTGGAGATACGCAGTATTTT; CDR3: CASSVTGGGDTQYF
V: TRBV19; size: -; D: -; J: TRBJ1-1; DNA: TGTGCCAGTAGGACAGGTAACACTGAAGCTTTCTTT; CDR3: CASRTGNTEAFF
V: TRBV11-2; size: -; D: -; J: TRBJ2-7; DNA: TGTGCCAGCAGCCCCCCGGGCACAGGGTCCTACGAGCAGTACTTC; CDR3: CASSPPGTGSYEQYF
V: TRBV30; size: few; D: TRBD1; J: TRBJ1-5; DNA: TGTGCCTGGAGTGTCGGACAGGGACGTCAGCCCCAGCATTTT; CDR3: CAWSVGQGRQPQHF
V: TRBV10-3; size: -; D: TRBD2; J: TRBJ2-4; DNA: TGTGCCATCAGTGAGCTGGGGACGGGAGGAAACATTCAGTACTTC; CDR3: CAISELGTGGNIQYF
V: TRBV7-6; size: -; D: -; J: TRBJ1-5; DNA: TGTGCCAGCAGCTTGTCCGGACTTGGCAATCAGCCCCAGCATTTT; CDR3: CASSLSGLGNQPQHF
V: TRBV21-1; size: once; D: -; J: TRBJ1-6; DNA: TGTGCCAGCAGCAAATCGGGGACAGCGTGGGCACCCCTCCACTTT; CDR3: CASSKSGTAWAPLHF
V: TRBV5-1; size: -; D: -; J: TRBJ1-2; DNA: TGCGCCAGCAGCCCCCGACAGGAGGTGAACTATGGCTACACCTTC; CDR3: CASSPRQEVNYGYTF
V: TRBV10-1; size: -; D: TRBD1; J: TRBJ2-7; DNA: TGCGCCAGCAGTGGTGGACAGGGAACGCAGTACTTC; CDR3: CASSGGQGTQYF
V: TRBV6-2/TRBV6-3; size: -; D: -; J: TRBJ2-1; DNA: TGTGCCAGCAGTTCCCTGGGGGGTGGGCAGTTCTTC; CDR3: CASSSLGGGQFF
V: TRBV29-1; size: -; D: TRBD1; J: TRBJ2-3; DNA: TGCAGCGTTGGGCAGGGGGTCACAGATACGCAGTATTTT; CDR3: CSVGQGVTDTQYF
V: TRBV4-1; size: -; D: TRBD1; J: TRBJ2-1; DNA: TGCGCCAGCAGCCAAGATCTCCGGGCAGGGGGCTTCAATGAGCAGTTCTTC; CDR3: CASSQDLRAGGFNEQFF
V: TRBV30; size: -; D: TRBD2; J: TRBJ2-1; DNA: TGTGCCCGGTCGGAGACTAGCGGGAACAATGAGCAGTTCTTC; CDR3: CARSETSGNNEQFF
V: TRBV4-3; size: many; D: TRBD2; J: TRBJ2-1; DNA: TGCGCCAGCAGCCAAGGACTAGCGGCCTACAATGAGCAGTTCTTC; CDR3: CASSQGLAAYNEQFF